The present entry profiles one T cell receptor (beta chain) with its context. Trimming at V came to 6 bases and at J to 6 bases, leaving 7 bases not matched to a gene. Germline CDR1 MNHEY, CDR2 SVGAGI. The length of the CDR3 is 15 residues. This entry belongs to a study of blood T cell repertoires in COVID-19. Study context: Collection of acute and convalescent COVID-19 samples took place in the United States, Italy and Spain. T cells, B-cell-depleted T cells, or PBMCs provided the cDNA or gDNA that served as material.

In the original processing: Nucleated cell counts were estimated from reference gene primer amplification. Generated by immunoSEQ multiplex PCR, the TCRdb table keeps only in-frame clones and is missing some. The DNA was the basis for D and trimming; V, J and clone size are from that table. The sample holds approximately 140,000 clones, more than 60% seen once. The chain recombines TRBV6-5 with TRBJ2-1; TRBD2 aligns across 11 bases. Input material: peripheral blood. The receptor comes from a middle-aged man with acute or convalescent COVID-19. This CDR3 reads CASSQLAGAINEQFF. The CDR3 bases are TGTGCCAGCAGCCAACTAGCGGGGGCGATCAATGAGCAGTTCTTC.